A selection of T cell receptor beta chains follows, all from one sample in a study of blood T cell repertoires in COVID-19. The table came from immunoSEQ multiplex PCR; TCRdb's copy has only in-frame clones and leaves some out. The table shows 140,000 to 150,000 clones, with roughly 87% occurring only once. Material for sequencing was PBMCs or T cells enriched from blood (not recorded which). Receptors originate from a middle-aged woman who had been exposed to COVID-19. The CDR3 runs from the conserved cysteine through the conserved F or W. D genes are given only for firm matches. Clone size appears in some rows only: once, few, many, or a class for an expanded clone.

DNA: TGTGCCAGCTCACGAACTCAGGGTCGCGCAACTAATGAAAAACTGTTTTTT
CDR3: CASSRTQGRATNEKLFF
J: TRBJ1-4
size: .
D: .
length: 17
V: TRBV18

DNA: TGCAGCGTTGACGCCGAGGACAGACCGAACACTGAAGCTTTCTTT
CDR3: CSVDAEDRPNTEAFF
J: TRBJ1-1
size: .
D: .
length: 15
V: TRBV29-1

DNA: TGCGCCAGCAGCCAAGAAGCCGGGTCTGGGGCCAACGTCCTGACTTTC
CDR3: CASSQEAGSGANVLTF
J: TRBJ2-6
size: many
D: .
length: 16
V: TRBV4-3

DNA: TGCGCCAGCAGCCTGGACAGACCGGACGAGCAGTACTTC
CDR3: CASSLDRPDEQYF
J: TRBJ2-7
size: .
D: .
length: 13
V: TRBV5-1

DNA: TGTGCCAGCTCACCACCGATGCGGGGAGATAATGAAAAACTGTTTTTT
CDR3: CASSPPMRGDNEKLFF
J: TRBJ1-4
size: .
D: .
length: 16
V: TRBV18

DNA: TGTGCCACCAGCAGAGACCTTAGCGGGGGGGCATCAGATACGCAGTATTTT
CDR3: CATSRDLSGGASDTQYF
J: TRBJ2-3
size: .
D: TRBD2
length: 17
V: TRBV15

DNA: TGTGCCAGCAGTGAAGCAGACATCACACCCCTCCACTTT
CDR3: CASSEADITPLHF
J: TRBJ1-6
size: .
D: .
length: 13
V: TRBV2

DNA: TGTGCCAGCAGCTTGACCGCGCAGGGGGCGACGACGATTCGGCCCCAGCATTTT
CDR3: CASSLTAQGATTIRPQHF
J: TRBJ1-5
size: once
D: TRBD1
length: 18
V: TRBV5-6

DNA: TGCGCCAGCGGGAAGAGAGCGGGGGGGCGGGATGAGCAGTTCTTC
CDR3: CASGKRAGGRDEQFF
J: TRBJ2-1
size: .
D: TRBD2
length: 15
V: TRBV10-2

DNA: TGTGCCAGCAGTCCCGGACAGCTTTACAATCAGCCCCAGCATTTT
CDR3: CASSPGQLYNQPQHF
J: TRBJ1-5
size: .
D: .
length: 15
V: TRBV6-5

DNA: TGTGCCAGCAGCCAAGCCTTAGGGGGACAGGGGAACGCTTTCTTT
CDR3: CASSQALGGQGNAFF
J: TRBJ1-1
size: .
D: TRBD1
length: 15
V: TRBV3-1/TRBV3-2

DNA: TGTGCCAGCAGTTCTAGGGGGCGGGGTGAAGCTTTCTTT
CDR3: CASSSRGRGEAFF
J: TRBJ1-1
size: .
D: TRBD1
length: 13
V: TRBV6-5

DNA: TGTGCCAGCAGTGAAACCGGGACTAGCTACGGGGAGCTGTTTTTT
CDR3: CASSETGTSYGELFF
J: TRBJ2-2
size: .
D: TRBD2
length: 15
V: TRBV2

DNA: TGCGCCAGCAGCCAAGTATTCAGGACTAAATTCGAGCAGTACTTC
CDR3: CASSQVFRTKFEQYF
J: TRBJ2-7
size: .
D: .
length: 15
V: TRBV4-1

DNA: TGTGCCAGCAGCCAAAGGTCAGGGAACCACAATGAGCAGTTCTTC
CDR3: CASSQRSGNHNEQFF
J: TRBJ2-1
size: .
D: .
length: 15
V: TRBV4-2

DNA: TGTGCCAGCAGTTCCGAAGAGAGGCAGCCCCAGCATTTT
CDR3: CASSSEERQPQHF
J: TRBJ1-5
size: once
D: .
length: 13
V: TRBV27

DNA: TGTGCCAGCAGCCGGAGCCGGGGGGCGGGTAGTTATGGCTACACCTTC
CDR3: CASSRSRGAGSYGYTF
J: TRBJ1-2
size: .
D: .
length: 16
V: TRBV7-9

DNA: TGCAGTGCTAGTCTTCCCCATCAGCCCCAGCATTTT
CDR3: CSASLPHQPQHF
J: TRBJ1-5
size: .
D: .
length: 12
V: TRBV20-1

DNA: TGTGCCAGCAGAACACAGGGGGCGGGCTATGGCTACACCTTC
CDR3: CASRTQGAGYGYTF
J: TRBJ1-2
size: once
D: TRBD1
length: 14
V: TRBV6-5

DNA: TGTGCCAGCAGCTTAGATCTGGCGGGGAGAGGGGAAAAACTGTTTTTT
CDR3: CASSLDLAGRGEKLFF
J: TRBJ1-4
size: .
D: .
length: 16
V: TRBV11-2

DNA: TGTGCCAGCCAACCGAGGGGGCCAGAGCCCCAGCATTTT
CDR3: CASQPRGPEPQHF
J: TRBJ1-5
size: .
D: TRBD1
length: 13
V: TRBV2

DNA: TGTGCCAGCAGCCTGGGGAGGGGCACCGGGGAGCTGTTTTTT
CDR3: CASSLGRGTGELFF
J: TRBJ2-2
size: .
D: TRBD2
length: 14
V: TRBV7-2

DNA: TGTGCCACAAGTTCAGGGATAAGGACCTTC
CDR3: CATSSGIRTF
J: TRBJ1-2
size: once
D: .
length: 10
V: TRBV24-1

DNA: TGCGCCAGCAGACGGTCACGGGACAGGGGGCGTCTGGATAATTCACCCCTCCACTTT
CDR3: CASRRSRDRGRLDNSPLHF
J: TRBJ1-6
size: .
D: TRBD1
length: 19
V: TRBV5-1

DNA: TGCGCCAGCAGTCGAACCTTCGGGAACCTCCCGGGGGGCAATCAGCCCCAGCATTTT
CDR3: CASSRTFGNLPGGNQPQHF
J: TRBJ1-5
size: .
D: .
length: 19
V: TRBV23-1

DNA: TGTGCCAGCAGCTCGGGAGGGCCGACCGGGGAGCTGTTTTTT
CDR3: CASSSGGPTGELFF
J: TRBJ2-2
size: .
D: TRBD2
length: 14
V: TRBV5-4

DNA: TGCAGCGTTGAAGAAGGGCCAGGGGGCGGAATTGGCAACTATGGCTACACCTTC
CDR3: CSVEEGPGGGIGNYGYTF
J: TRBJ1-2
size: .
D: TRBD1
length: 18
V: TRBV29-1

DNA: TGTGCCAGCAGTGCGGGTGCAGGGTCGAACACCGGGGAGCTGTTTTTT
CDR3: CASSAGAGSNTGELFF
J: TRBJ2-2
size: .
D: .
length: 16
V: TRBV6-1

DNA: TGCGCCAGCAGTGAGCGCGGTACCGGGGAGCTGTTTTTT
CDR3: CASSERGTGELFF
J: TRBJ2-2
size: .
D: .
length: 13
V: TRBV10-1

DNA: TGCAGCGTTGGAGGGTTCTCTGGGGCCAACGTCCTGACTTTC
CDR3: CSVGGFSGANVLTF
J: TRBJ2-6
size: .
D: .
length: 14
V: TRBV29-1

DNA: TGCAGCGTCAAAAAGACAGGGGGCGATGGCTACACCTTC
CDR3: CSVKKTGGDGYTF
J: TRBJ1-2
size: .
D: TRBD1
length: 13
V: TRBV29-1

DNA: TGTGCCAGCAGCTTGACTAGCGGGGGGGCTTCAGATACGCAGTATTTT
CDR3: CASSLTSGGASDTQYF
J: TRBJ2-3
size: .
D: TRBD2
length: 16
V: TRBV9

DNA: TGTGCCAGCAGCTCGACCGCCCTAGCTCATGGCTACACCTTC
CDR3: CASSSTALAHGYTF
J: TRBJ1-2
size: .
D: .
length: 14
V: TRBV7-9

DNA: TGTGCCAGCAGCTTAGGAAAGGGTTTTGGAGGGGCCTTC
CDR3: CASSLGKGFGGAF
J: TRBJ1-2
size: .
D: .
length: 13
V: TRBV7-2

DNA: TGTGCTAGCAGTTTGCGGGTCGATCAGCCCCAGCATTTT
CDR3: CASSLRVDQPQHF
J: TRBJ1-5
size: .
D: .
length: 13
V: TRBV12-5

DNA: TGTGCCAGCAGCCAAGGGGTGGCGGGGGGCTCCTACGAGCAGTACTTC
CDR3: CASSQGVAGGSYEQYF
J: TRBJ2-7
size: .
D: TRBD2
length: 16
V: TRBV4-2

DNA: TGTGCCAGCAGCGTTCAGGGGTACGAGCAGTACTTC
CDR3: CASSVQGYEQYF
J: TRBJ2-7
size: .
D: .
length: 12
V: TRBV9

DNA: TGCAGCGGAAGCGGGGATCGGGGAACTGAAGCTTTCTTT
CDR3: CSGSGDRGTEAFF
J: TRBJ1-1
size: .
D: .
length: 13
V: TRBV29-1

DNA: TGTGCCAGCAGCAAGAGAGGGACAGCAAGAAATGGCTACACCTTC
CDR3: CASSKRGTARNGYTF
J: TRBJ1-2
size: .
D: .
length: 15
V: TRBV21-1

DNA: TGTGCCAGCAGTTACCAGACTAGCGGGAGACTCAATGAGCAGTTCTTC
CDR3: CASSYQTSGRLNEQFF
J: TRBJ2-1
size: .
D: TRBD2
length: 16
V: TRBV6-2/TRBV6-3

DNA: TGTGCCAGCAGTGAGCTATTTGGGGGCGGAGGTTATGACACTGAAGCTTTCTTT
CDR3: CASSELFGGGGYDTEAFF
J: TRBJ1-1
size: .
D: .
length: 18
V: TRBV2

DNA: TGTGCCAGCAGCCCAGGACAGGGACGGGAGACCCAGTACTTC
CDR3: CASSPGQGRETQYF
J: TRBJ2-5
size: .
D: TRBD1
length: 14
V: TRBV7-2

DNA: TGTGCCAGCAGCTTAGGTGGGGAGGCCTACGAGCAGTACTTC
CDR3: CASSLGGEAYEQYF
J: TRBJ2-7
size: .
D: .
length: 14
V: TRBV11-2

DNA: TGTGCCAGCAGCCCGGGACATCTGAACACTGAAGCTTTCTTT
CDR3: CASSPGHLNTEAFF
J: TRBJ1-1
size: .
D: .
length: 14
V: TRBV21-1

DNA: TGTGCCAGCAGCAACCGGGAGACCCAGTACTTC
CDR3: CASSNRETQYF
J: TRBJ2-5
size: once
D: .
length: 11
V: TRBV7-9

DNA: TGTGCCAGCAGTTCCCAGGGGGTCGAGCAGTACTTC
CDR3: CASSSQGVEQYF
J: TRBJ2-7
size: .
D: TRBD1
length: 12
V: TRBV27